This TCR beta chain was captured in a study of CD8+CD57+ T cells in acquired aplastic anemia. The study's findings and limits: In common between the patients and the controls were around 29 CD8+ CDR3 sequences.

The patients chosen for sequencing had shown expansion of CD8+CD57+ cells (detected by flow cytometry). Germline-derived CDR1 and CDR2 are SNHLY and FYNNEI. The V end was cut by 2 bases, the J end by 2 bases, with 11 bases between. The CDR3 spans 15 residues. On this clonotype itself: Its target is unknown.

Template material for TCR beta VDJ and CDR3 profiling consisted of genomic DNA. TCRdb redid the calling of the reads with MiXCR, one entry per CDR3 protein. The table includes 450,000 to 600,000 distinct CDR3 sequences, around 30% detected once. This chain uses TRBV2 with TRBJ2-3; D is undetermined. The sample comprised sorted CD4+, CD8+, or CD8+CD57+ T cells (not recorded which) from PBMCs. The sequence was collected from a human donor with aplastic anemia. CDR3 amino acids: CASSEPGLPTDTQYF. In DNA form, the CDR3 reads TGTGCCAGCAGTGAACCCGGCCTACCCACAGATACGCAGTATTTT.